The 28 T cell receptor beta chains below come from one sample, sequenced in a study of blood T cell repertoires in COVID-19. Assay used: immunoSEQ multiplex PCR; TCRdb lists only in-frame clones, some missing. The sample shows around 11,000 clones, 70% to 90% of them seen only once. Sequencing input: peripheral blood. These receptors came from a young man with active or convalescent COVID-19.

This clone qualifies as medium-sized. The chain recombines TRBV7-9 with TRBJ1-5, with TRBD1 matching 9 bases. This CDR3 has 15 amino acids. The V gene's germline CDR1 is SEHNR and CDR2 FQNEAQ (reference sequence). Losses at the gene ends were 4 bases for V and 5 bases for J; bases not matched to a gene: 6. The CDR3 DNA sequence: TGTGCCAGCAGCTCCACAGGGGGCTATGATCAGCCCCAGCATTTT. It yields the protein CASSSTGGYDQPQHF.

This sequence joins TRBV3-1 (or the pseudogene TRBV3-2) and TRBJ1-1; a weak D match, TRBD1 (6 bases). Germline loops: CDR1 LGHDT, CDR2 YNNKEL (reference sequence). V shed 0 bases and J shed 8 bases, with 13 bases lying between them. This CDR3 spans 14 amino acids. The CDR3 protein is CASSQEGGGGEAFF. The CDR3, as DNA: TGTGCCAGCAGCCAAGAAGGGGGGGGAGGGGAAGCTTTCTTT.

The rearrangement joins TRBV3-1 (or the pseudogene TRBV3-2) to TRBJ1-4; 9 nucleotides align to TRBD1. The CDR3 extends over 15 amino acids. The V gene end was trimmed by 2 bases and the J gene end by 8 bases; junction bases not matched to a gene: 6. Looked up from germline, CDR1 is LGHDT and CDR2 is YNNKEL (reference sequence). Written as DNA, the CDR3 is TGTGCCAGCAGCCAAACAGGGGGCGTCAAGGAAAAACTGTTTTTT. This codes for CASSQTGGVKEKLFF.

The chain combines TRBV24-1 with TRBJ1-2, with TRBD1 matching 8 bases. Unmatched junction bases numbered 6, after V lost 3 bases and J lost 4 bases. Germline loops: CDR1 KGHDR, CDR2 SFDVKD. This CDR3 is 15 amino acids long. CDR3: CATSDTGTGFYGYTF. CDR3 bases: TGTGCCACCAGTGATACGGGGACAGGCTTCTATGGCTACACCTTC.

The chain combines TRBV5-1 with TRBJ2-3, with 9 bases identical to TRBD1. This CDR3 contains 14 residues. Trimming cost V 5 bases and J 3 bases; bases outside gene matches: 4. Germline V gene lookup returns CDR1 SGHRS and CDR2 YFSETQ. The CDR3 DNA is TGCGCCAGCAGACAGGGGGCCGAGACAGATACGCAGTATTTT. Translated: CASRQGAETDTQYF.

The chain uses TRBV19 and TRBJ2-3; perhaps TRBD2 as D (6 bases). V was pared by 5 bases and J by 2 bases, with 14 bases between. The CDR3 totals 15 residues. Germline loops: CDR1 LNHDA, CDR2 SQIVND (reference sequence). Here the CDR3 DNA reads TGTGCCAGTAGTTCGCGGGACTCCCCCACAGATACGCAGTATTTT. Its protein product is CASSSRDSPTDTQYF.

The count of this clone is one. The genes are TRBV24-1 and TRBJ1-5; no clear D gene. Germline values: CDR1 KGHDR, CDR2 SFDVKD. The germline V and J ends were trimmed by 3 bases and 1 base, with 3 bases remaining between them. The CDR3 contains 13 residues. The CDR3 DNA is TGTGCCACCAGTGATGGCAGCAATCAGCCCCAGCATTTT. Amino acids: CATSDGSNQPQHF.

This rearrangement joins TRBV7-9 to TRBJ1-5; 9 bases map to TRBD1. Germline CDR1 is SEHNR and CDR2 is FQNEAQ (reference sequence). The CDR3 contains 17 residues. J lost 2 bases, V lost 1 base, and 6 bases had no gene match. This CDR3 is CASSLVGQGRGNQPQHF. DNA of the CDR3: TGTGCCAGCAGCTTAGTAGGACAGGGGCGAGGCAATCAGCCCCAGCATTTT.

The V gene is TRBV3-1 (or the pseudogene TRBV3-2), the J gene TRBJ2-5, with a tentative D call TRBD2 (6 bases). Looked up from germline, CDR1 is LGHDT and CDR2 is YNNKEL (reference sequence). The CDR3 is 15 amino acids. V gave up 4 bases and J gave up 7 bases, with 19 bases separating them. The chain's CDR3 is CASSRRTGLDGTQYF. DNA of the CDR3: TGTGCCAGCAGCCGAAGAACGGGACTCGATGGGACCCAGTACTTC.

The gene calls are TRBV10-3 and TRBJ2-3, with 11 bases that match TRBD2. Looked up from germline, CDR1 is ENHRY and CDR2 is SYGVKD. This CDR3 is 15 amino acids long. V shed 4 bases, J shed 3 bases, and the junction held 3 bases outside the gene matches. The DNA for the CDR3 is TGTGCCATCAGTGGACTAGCGGGGCGGACAGATACGCAGTATTTT. This sequence encodes CAISGLAGRTDTQYF.

This chain links TRBV21-1 with TRBJ2-3; the D call in the table, TRBD2, was not verified against the DNA. TRBV21-1 is a pseudogene segment. The CDR3 consists of 21 residues. CDR3 sequence: CASSKEIPRDFQNPSTDTQYF. As DNA, the CDR3 is TGTGCCAGCAGCAAAGAGATCCCCCGGGACTTCCAAAACCCTAGCACAGATACGCAGTATTTT.

The chain carries TRBV27 and TRBJ1-5; D is uncertain. There are 15 residues in the CDR3. Germline CDR1 reads MNHEY; CDR2 reads SMNVEV (reference sequence). The V and J ends lost 4 bases and 2 bases respectively, with 12 bases between them. For the CDR3, the DNA is TGTGCCAGCAGTTATGAGGGAATGGGCAATCAGCCCCAGCATTTT. Translation: CASSYEGMGNQPQHF.

The chain recombines TRBV7-9 with TRBJ2-5; TRBD2 agrees at 7 bases. CDR1 SEHNR and CDR2 FQNEAQ come from the germline V gene (reference sequence). After removal of 5 bases from V and 2 bases from J, the junction contained 8 bases not matched to a gene. The CDR3 has 15 amino acids. The CDR3: CASSRWEGWQETQYF. The CDR3 DNA reads as TGTGCCAGCAGCCGATGGGAGGGGTGGCAAGAGACCCAGTACTTC.

The chain links TRBV5-6 to TRBJ2-2, with D tentatively TRBD1 (6 bases). The CDR3 has 14 amino acids. Trimming pared 2 bases from V and 5 bases from J, leaving 10 bases between. Per germline, CDR1 SGHDT and CDR2 YYEEEE. The CDR3 nucleotides are TGTGCCAGCAGCTTTGTACAGGGTACCGGGGAGCTGTTTTTT. As protein: CASSFVQGTGELFF.

This rearrangement joins TRBV5-1 to TRBJ2-5; TRBD2 matches at 8 bases. The germline CDR1 and CDR2 sequences are SGHRS and YFSETQ. The CDR3 runs to 14 residues. Germline trimming cut 5 bases from V and 5 bases from J; bases unmatched to any gene: 8. CDR3 region: CASRNPGGAETQYF. The CDR3 region has the DNA TGCGCCAGCAGAAACCCCGGGGGGGCGGAGACCCAGTACTTC. The full variable domain, with the rest looked up from reference TRBV5-1 and TRBJ2-5, is KAGVTQTPRYLIKTRGQQVTLSCSPISGHRSVSWYQQTPGQGLQFLFEYFSETQRNKGNFPGRFSGRQFSNSRSEMNVSTLELGDSALYLCASRNPGGAETQYFGPGTRLLVL.

The table lists this clone with a few counts. This chain uses TRBV7-3 with TRBJ2-1; 8 bases agree with TRBD1. There are 16 residues in the CDR3. V lost 5 bases to trimming and J lost 6 bases; unmatched junction nucleotides: 12. The germline V gene encodes CDR1 SGHTA and CDR2 FQGTGA. The CDR3 sequence is CASSPSGRGLGNEQFF. The CDR3 DNA reads as TGTGCCAGCAGCCCCTCCGGCAGGGGGCTAGGCAATGAGCAGTTCTTC.

The chain is built from TRBV19 and TRBJ1-5; 7 bases align to TRBD1. The V segment lost 5 bases and the J segment 1 base; nucleotides outside the gene matches: 11. This CDR3 is 17 amino acids long. Germline V gives CDR1 LNHDA, CDR2 SQIVND (reference sequence). As DNA, the CDR3 is TGTGCCAGTAGTTTCTTCCGGGACAGCGAAAGCAATCAGCCCCAGCATTTT. Residues: CASSFFRDSESNQPQHF. Looking up the rest from reference TRBV19 and TRBJ1-5 gives the full variable domain: DGGITQSPKYLFRKEGQNVTLSCEQNLNHDAMYWYRQDPGQGLRLIYYSQIVNDFQKGDIAEGYSVSREKKESFPLTVTSAQKNPTAFYLCASSFFRDSESNQPQHFGDGTRLSIL.

CDR3 sequence reads: CASSSNRGTYYEQYF. CDR3 DNA sequence: TGTGCCAGCTCAAGCAACAGGGGTACCTACTACGAGCAGTACTTC. This chain uses TRBV2 with TRBJ2-7; TRBD1 agrees at 7 bases. CDR1 is SNHLY and CDR2 is FYNNEI in the germline V gene. This CDR3 is 15 amino acids long. The ends lost 8 bases at V and 3 bases at J; junction bases unmatched: 13.

The chain links TRBV7-2 to TRBJ1-2; 7 bases match TRBD1. V lost 4 bases to trimming and J lost 2 bases; unmatched junction nucleotides: 1. Germline assignment: CDR1 SGHTA and CDR2 FQGNSA. This CDR3 is built from 13 residues. The CDR3 DNA sequence: TGTGCCAGCAGCTCGACAGGGAACTATGGCTACACCTTC. It translates to CASSSTGNYGYTF.

The chain has TRBV19 and TRBJ2-2; tentative D call: TRBD2 (5 bases). This CDR3 has 14 amino acids. V was shortened by 6 bases and J by 5 bases, with 13 bases between the two germline ends. Germline CDR1 LNHDA, CDR2 SQIVND (reference sequence). CDR3 sequence: CASSFGVGTGELFF. The CDR3 bases are TGTGCCAGTAGCTTCGGGGTAGGGACCGGGGAGCTGTTTTTT. The entire variable domain, with the rest obtained from reference TRBV19 and TRBJ2-2, is as follows: DGGITQSPKYLFRKEGQNVTLSCEQNLNHDAMYWYRQDPGQGLRLIYYSQIVNDFQKGDIAEGYSVSREKKESFPLTVTSAQKNPTAFYLCASSFGVGTGELFFGEGSRLTVL.

The chain couples TRBV18 to TRBJ1-6; 11 nucleotides match TRBD1. V shed 5 bases, J shed 9 bases, and the junction held 3 bases outside the gene matches. The CDR3 spans 14 residues. Per germline, CDR1 KGHSH and CDR2 LQKENI. CDR3 DNA sequence: TGTGCCAGCTCAAAGGACAGGGGGCGTTCACCCCTCCACTTT. Translated, it gives CASSKDRGRSPLHF.

This rearrangement joins TRBV6-6 to TRBJ2-5, with D possibly matching TRBD1 (6 bases). The V gene lost 4 bases and the J gene lost 5 bases, with 17 bases spanning the gap. Germline CDR1 reads MNHNY; CDR2 reads SVGAGI (reference sequence). This CDR3 has 15 amino acids. CDR3 residues: CASSSSTGIGETQYF. The CDR3, as DNA: TGTGCCAGCAGTTCCTCGACAGGTATAGGGGAGACCCAGTACTTC.

The genes are TRBV5-1 and TRBJ1-6, with D possibly TRBD1 on 6 matching bases. Germline V gene lookup returns CDR1 SGHRS and CDR2 YFSETQ. V was trimmed by 4 bases and J by 9 bases, leaving 23 bases between them. The CDR3 consists of 17 residues. The CDR3 spells CASSQPPGHPLGSPLHF. The CDR3 DNA sequence: TGCGCCAGCAGCCAACCTCCGGGACACCCGCTAGGTTCACCCCTCCACTTT.

This chain uses TRBV3-1 (or the pseudogene TRBV3-2) with TRBJ1-2, with no clear D. The CDR3 runs 14 residues. Germline CDR1 reads LGHDT; CDR2 reads YNNKEL (reference sequence). The V end lost 0 bases, the J end lost 0 bases, and 5 bases lay between the germline ends. For the CDR3, the DNA is TGTGCCAGCAGCCAAGACCTAGCTAACTATGGCTACACCTTC. This sequence encodes CASSQDLANYGYTF.

V and J are TRBV6-5 and TRBJ2-3, with a tentative D call TRBD2 (6 bases). The CDR3 contains 14 residues. The V and J ends lost 6 bases and 2 bases respectively, with 12 bases between them. The germline CDR1 and CDR2 sequences are MNHEY and SVGAGI. The DNA for the CDR3 is TGTGCCAGCAGCCTGTGGGAGGACACAGATACGCAGTATTTT. As protein: CASSLWEDTDTQYF.

The rearrangement joins TRBV7-8 to TRBJ2-1; 11 bases agree with TRBD2. The ends lost 5 bases at V and 7 bases at J; junction bases unmatched: 10. This CDR3 region has 16 residues. From germline, CDR1 is SGHVS and CDR2 FQNEAQ. This CDR3 reads CASSAHSGGAWNEQFF. The DNA of the CDR3 is TGTGCCAGCAGCGCTCATAGCGGGGGGGCGTGGAATGAGCAGTTCTTC.

J is TRBJ1-5 and V is TRBV19; D is undetermined. Trimming pared 6 bases from V and 6 bases from J, leaving 15 bases between. Per germline, CDR1 LNHDA and CDR2 SQIVND (reference sequence). There are 14 residues in the CDR3. The CDR3 reads CASSPRFSGQPQHF. In DNA, the CDR3 is TGTGCCAGTAGCCCCCGGTTCTCCGGTCAGCCCCAGCATTTT.

The chain links TRBV24-1 to TRBJ1-2; D uncertain. CDR3 length equals 11 residues. Trimming pared 5 bases from V and 8 bases from J, leaving 8 bases between. Looked up from germline, CDR1 is KGHDR and CDR2 is SFDVKD. The CDR3 DNA sequence: TGTGCCACCAGTGGGGTGGGCGGCTACACCTTC. Translated, it gives CATSGVGGYTF.